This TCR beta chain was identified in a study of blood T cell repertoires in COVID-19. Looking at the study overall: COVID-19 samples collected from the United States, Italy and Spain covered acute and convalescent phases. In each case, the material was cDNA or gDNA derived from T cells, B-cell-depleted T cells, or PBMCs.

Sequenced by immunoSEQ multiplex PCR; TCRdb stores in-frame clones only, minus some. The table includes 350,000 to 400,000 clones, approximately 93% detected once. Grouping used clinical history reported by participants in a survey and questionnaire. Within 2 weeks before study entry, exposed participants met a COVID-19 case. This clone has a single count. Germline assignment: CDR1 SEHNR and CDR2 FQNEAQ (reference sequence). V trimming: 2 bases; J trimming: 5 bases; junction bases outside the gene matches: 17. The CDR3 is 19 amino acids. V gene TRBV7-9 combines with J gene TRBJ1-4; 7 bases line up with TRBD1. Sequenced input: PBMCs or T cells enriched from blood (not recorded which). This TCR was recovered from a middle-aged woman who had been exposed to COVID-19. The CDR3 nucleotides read TGTGCCAGCAGCTTAATGATTCGGCTAGGGGGCGATCGCAATGAAAAACTGTTTTTT. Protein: CASSLMIRLGGDRNEKLFF. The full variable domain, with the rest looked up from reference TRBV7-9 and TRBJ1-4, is DTGVSQNPRHKITKRGQNVTFRCDPISEHNRLYWYRQTLGQGPEFLTYFQNEAQLEKSRLLSDRFSAERPKGSFSTLEIQRTEQGDSAMYLCASSLMIRLGGDRNEKLFFGSGTQLSVL.